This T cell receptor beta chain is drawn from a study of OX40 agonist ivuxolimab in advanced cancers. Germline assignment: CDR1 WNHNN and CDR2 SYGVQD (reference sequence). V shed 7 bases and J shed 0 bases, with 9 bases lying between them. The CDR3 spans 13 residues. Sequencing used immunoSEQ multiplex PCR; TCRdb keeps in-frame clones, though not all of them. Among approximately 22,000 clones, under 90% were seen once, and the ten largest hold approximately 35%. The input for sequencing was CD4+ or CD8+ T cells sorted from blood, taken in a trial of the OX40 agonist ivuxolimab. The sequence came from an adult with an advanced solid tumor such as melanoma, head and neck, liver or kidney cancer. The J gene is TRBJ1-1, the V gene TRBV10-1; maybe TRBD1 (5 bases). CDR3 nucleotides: TGCGCCAGCACGGGGCGGTTGAACACTGAAGCTTTCTTT. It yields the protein CASTGRLNTEAFF.